The 3 T cell receptor beta chains below were found in one sample sequenced in a study of blood T cell repertoires in COVID-19. TCRdb's copy holds only in-frame clones and misses some; the assay was immunoSEQ multiplex PCR. The table lists approximately 350,000 clones, about 89% of them singletons. Sequencing was performed on peripheral blood. Receptor source: a woman aged 45-65 years with COVID-19, enrolled during active disease.

This chain joins TRBV14 and TRBJ2-1, with D tentatively TRBD1 (6 bases). Germline CDR1 reads SGHDN; CDR2 reads FVKESK. V was clipped by 6 bases and J by 6 bases, with 12 bases between them. CDR3 size: 13 residues. This chain's CDR3 is CASSNRVPNEQFF. CDR3 coding DNA: TGTGCCAGCAGTAACAGGGTTCCCAATGAGCAGTTCTTC.

The chain links TRBV6-5 to TRBJ1-2; possibly TRBD1 for D (5 bases). This CDR3 has 14 amino acids. V was cut by 7 bases and J by 4 bases, with 16 bases left in between. The germline gives CDR1 MNHEY, CDR2 SVGAGI. CDR3 coding DNA: TGTGCCAGCACCCCAGGGTTGTCAGGCTATGGCTACACCTTC. As protein: CASTPGLSGYGYTF.

A note on this clone: Other nucleotide sequences in the sample specify the same CDR3. The rearrangement uses TRBV30 and TRBJ1-2; D may be TRBD1 (5 bases). The germline V gene has CDR1 GTSNPN and CDR2 SVGIG (reference sequence). The V and J ends lost 0 bases and 2 bases respectively, with 10 bases between them. The CDR3 is 14 amino acids. CDR3 DNA sequence: TGTGCCTGGAGTGTTCGCCAGGGAAACTATGGCTACACCTTC. Its protein product is CAWSVRQGNYGYTF. The whole variable domain, remainder taken from reference TRBV30 and TRBJ1-2, is SQTIHQWPATLVQPVGSPLSLECTVEGTSNPNLYWYRQAAGRGLQLLFYSVGIGQISSEVPQNLSASRPQDRQFILSSKKLLLSDSGFYLCAWSVRQGNYGYTFGSGTRLTVV.